The text below deals with one T cell receptor (beta chain). These data originate in a study of blood T cell repertoires in COVID-19. Method: immunoSEQ multiplex PCR; TCRdb's copy keeps in-frame clones and lacks some. The sample includes around 43,000 clones, around 79% seen only once; the top ten take over 13%. Material for sequencing was peripheral blood. The clonotype originates from a human donor in a cohort sampled during active COVID-19.

Here the CDR3 DNA reads TGTGCCAGCAGCTTAGCACTAGCGGGGGCTGACGGGGAGCTGTTTTTT. This translates into CASSLALAGADGELFF. The chain combines TRBV7-9 with TRBJ2-2; 11 bases map to TRBD2. Per germline, CDR1 SEHNR and CDR2 FQNEAQ (reference sequence). The V and J ends lost 0 bases and 7 bases, in that order; junction bases with no gene match: 4. The CDR3 sequence is 16 residues long.